This entry lists 5 T cell receptor beta chains sequenced from one sample in a study of cytomegalovirus exposure and HLA in healthy donors. The PCR employed 60 Vbeta primers together with 13 Jbeta primers. The protocol was immunoSEQ multiplex PCR, while the TCRdb copy is restricted to in-frame clones and leaves out a portion. The table shows 100,000 to 150,000 clones, with under 85% occurring only once. The sample was PBMCs. Receptor source: a male donor in good health and CMV-seropositive.

The V gene is TRBV29-1, the J gene TRBJ2-4; 7 bases agree with TRBD1. CDR1 is SQVTM and CDR2 is ANQGSEA in the germline V gene. V lost 5 bases to trimming and J lost 1 base; unmatched junction nucleotides: 5. The CDR3 covers 14 residues. This CDR3 is CSVWTGFAKNIQYF. CDR3 nucleotide sequence: TGCAGCGTTTGGACAGGCTTCGCCAAAAACATTCAGTACTTC.

V gene TRBV10-3 combines with J gene TRBJ2-7; no firm D call. The CDR3 loop spans 14 amino acids. From germline, CDR1 is ENHRY and CDR2 SYGVKD. V lost 7 bases and J lost 0, with 13 bases in between. CDR3 residues: CAITNSRSSYEQYF. CDR3 in DNA: TGTGCCATCACCAACTCCCGGAGCTCCTACGAGCAGTACTTC.

The chain recombines TRBV6-1 with TRBJ1-4, with D tentatively TRBD1 (5 bases). This CDR3 is built from 12 residues. V lost 3 bases and J lost 8, with 7 bases in between. Per the germline V gene, CDR1 is MNHNS and CDR2 is SASEGT. CDR3 sequence (DNA): TGTGCCAGCAGTGACAGGGCGGAAAAACTGTTTTTT. It specifies CASSDRAEKLFF.

A note on this clone: Compared with germline, one end of the junction differs, possibly owing to a read error. The CDR3 region has the DNA TGTGCCAGCTCACCCTTGGCAGATACGATCTCTGGGGCCAACGGCCTGACTTTC. Its translation: CASSPLADTISGANGLTF. The chain couples TRBV18 to TRBJ2-6; D might be TRBD1 (5 bases). The CDR3 is 18 amino acids. In germline, CDR1 is KGHSH, CDR2 LQKENI.

V gene TRBV6-4 combines with J gene TRBJ2-3; possible D gene TRBD2, 7 bases. CDR3 size: 14 residues. The V and J ends lost 0 bases and 4 bases respectively, with 8 bases between them. Germline loops: CDR1 MRHNA, CDR2 SNTAGT. The CDR3 loop reads CASSDSGGPDTQYF. The CDR3 nucleotides read TGTGCCAGCAGTGACTCGGGGGGGCCAGATACGCAGTATTTT.